This T cell receptor beta chain was identified during a study of blood T cells in healthy people across ages. Regarding the study as a whole: The recorded TCR beta diversity per million T cells decreased in a roughly linear manner with age.

Through a sample-barcoded 5' primer and a J-beta primer mix, a second PCR was run for 7 to 11 cycles. MiXCR was run by TCRdb on the 5' RACE reads, yielding one entry per CDR3 protein. This sample has about 1.7 million distinct CDR3 sequences, with 28% found just once. This clonotype was seen more than once but under ten times. The antigen remains unidentified. A junction end diverges from the germline sequence, so it may reflect a read error. Sequenced sample: blood. The sequence derives from a woman aged 25 to 39 in good health.

DNA for the CDR3: TGTGCCGGCAGCGCCTGGACTAGCGTCTCCCTAGATACGCAGTATTTT. Translating it yields CAGSAWTSVSLDTQYF. The V gene is TRBV9, the J gene TRBJ2-3; 9 bases are a match to TRBD2. Germline CDR1 is SGDLS and CDR2 is YYNGEE. The CDR3 loop spans 16 amino acids.